This T cell receptor beta chain was recovered during a study of T-cell memory formation after mild COVID-19. Study-wide points: Later expanders leaned toward CD4+, whereas clones contracting from day 15 to 85 were balanced CD4/CD8.

The germline V gene encodes CDR1 SGHRS and CDR2 YFSETQ. This CDR3 spans 15 amino acids. Trimming left V 5 bases short and J 5 bases short, with 16 bases between. On this clonotype: The antigen is not known.

Using its own MiXCR run on the 5' RACE reads, TCRdb lists one record per CDR3 protein. The top ten clones hold roughly 9.1% of a sample with 550,000 to 600,000 distinct CDR3 sequences, roughly a fifth of them seen once. The rearrangement joins TRBV5-1 to TRBJ2-2; D perhaps matches TRBD2 (6 bases). The TCR was taken from an adult woman who had mild COVID-19 (a few samples of this study predate the infection). Cell type and time point are not known. Sequencing input: PBMCs or a T cell subset sorted from them (not recorded which). CDR3 sequence (DNA): TGCGCCAGCAGTAGCGGCAACCACGGGACCGGGGAGCTGTTTTTT. Translated: CASSSGNHGTGELFF. Together with reference TRBV5-1 and TRBJ2-2, the CDR3 gives the full variable domain: KAGVTQTPRYLIKTRGQQVTLSCSPISGHRSVSWYQQTPGQGLQFLFEYFSETQRNKGNFPGRFSGRQFSNSRSEMNVSTLELGDSALYLCASSSGNHGTGELFFGEGSRLTVL.